This is a list of T cell receptor beta chains from one sample in a study of shared clonotypes between healthy human individuals. TCRdb's table, derived via immunoSEQ multiplex PCR, lists solely in-frame clones and lacks some. The sample has roughly 2.2 million clones; roughly 92% are singletons. Sequencing input: naive CD4+ T cells from PBMCs. These receptors were taken from a man between 18 and 29 years old in good health. Some clones in this sample may be carry-over from other donors' samples. CDR3s include the opening cysteine and the closing phenylalanine or tryptophan. A D gene is named only where the DNA matches it firmly. Size is stated for part of the rows, as once, few or many counts, or as a class when the clone is expanded.

TRBJ2-2	-	TRBD1	TRBV5-6	14	CASSEDRGFGELFF	TGTGCCAGCAGCGAGGACAGGGGGTTCGGGGAGCTGTTTTTT
TRBJ2-7	-	TRBD2	TRBV4-1	16	CASSQDLTSWGYEQYF	TGCGCCAGCAGCCAAGATTTGACTAGCTGGGGCTACGAGCAGTACTTC
TRBJ2-2	-	-	TRBV20-1	11	CSAGDTGELFF	TGCAGTGCTGGGGACACCGGGGAGCTGTTTTTT
TRBJ2-3	-	TRBD2	TRBV6-5	14	CASRGGRSTDTQYF	TGTGCCAGCAGGGGCGGGAGGAGCACAGATACGCAGTATTTT
TRBJ2-7	-	-	TRBV28	14	CASSFSGPSYEQYF	TGTGCCAGCAGTTTTTCAGGTCCCTCCTACGAGCAGTACTTC
TRBJ2-7	-	-	TRBV5-1	14	CASSSPGGRSEQYF	TGCGCCAGCAGCTCGCCCGGGGGCCGGTCCGAGCAGTACTTC
TRBJ2-5	-	-	TRBV28	11	CASGSRETQYF	TGTGCCAGCGGCTCCAGGGAGACCCAGTACTTC
TRBJ2-1	-	-	TRBV7-3	13	CASSSLPSNEQFF	TGTGCCAGCAGCTCCCTCCCATCCAATGAGCAGTTCTTC
TRBJ2-1	-	-	TRBV10-1	14	CASSTQTSYNEQFF	TGCGCCAGCTCAACTCAAACCTCCTACAATGAGCAGTTCTTC
TRBJ1-3	-	TRBD1	TRBV9	15	CASSVGQGTGNTIYF	TGTGCCAGCAGCGTAGGACAGGGCACCGGAAACACCATATATTTT
TRBJ1-1	once	-	TRBV28	14	CASSSPGRSPEAFF	TGTGCCAGCAGTTCGCCGGGACGAAGTCCTGAAGCTTTCTTT
TRBJ2-7	-	-	TRBV7-9	11	CASSLVDEQYF	TGTGCCAGCAGCTTAGTCGACGAGCAGTACTTC
TRBJ1-5	-	TRBD1	TRBV6-5	14	CASSYGQGGQPQHF	TGTGCCAGCAGTTACGGACAGGGCGGTCAGCCCCAGCATTTT
TRBJ1-1	-	-	TRBV9	14	CASSVRSRNTEAFF	TGTGCCAGCAGCGTAAGGTCCAGGAACACTGAAGCTTTCTTT
TRBJ2-7	-	-	TRBV18	13	CASSTGVSYEQYF	TGTGCCAGCTCAACCGGGGTTTCCTACGAGCAGTACTTC
TRBJ2-7	-	TRBD1	TRBV28	13	CASRVGAGGEQYF	TGTGCCAGTCGTGTTGGGGCAGGGGGCGAGCAGTACTTC
TRBJ2-3	-	TRBD1	TRBV7-9	16	CASSPTTGFVTDTQYF	TGTGCCAGCAGCCCCACGACAGGGTTCGTCACAGATACGCAGTATTTT
TRBJ1-2	-	-	TRBV28	13	CASTASPGYGYTF	TGTGCCAGCACCGCAAGCCCCGGCTATGGCTACACCTTC
TRBJ2-1	-	-	TRBV16	12	CASSPERVKQFF	TGTGCCAGCAGCCCCGAGCGGGTCAAGCAGTTCTTC
TRBJ2-7	-	TRBD2	TRBV5-4	17	CASSNGLAGGTFYEQYF	TGTGCCAGCAGCAACGGACTAGCGGGAGGGACCTTCTACGAGCAGTACTTC
TRBJ1-5	-	-	TRBV30	14	CAWSSRTVNQPQHF	TGTGCCTGGAGTTCTAGGACCGTAAATCAGCCCCAGCATTTT
TRBJ2-5	once	TRBD2	TRBV7-2	16	CASSPLVGSGGETQYF	TGTGCCAGCAGCCCCCTCGTTGGGAGCGGGGGGGAGACCCAGTACTTC
TRBJ2-1	once	-	TRBV7-2	14	CASSLGGTIGEQFF	TGTGCCAGCAGCTTGGGAGGTACAATTGGTGAGCAGTTCTTC
TRBJ1-5	-	TRBD1	TRBV19	15	CASSIRDRANQPQHF	TGTGCCAGTAGTATTAGGGACAGGGCCAATCAGCCCCAGCATTTT
TRBJ1-4	-	TRBD1	TRBV28	16	CASSFRDRVWDEKLFF	TGTGCCAGCAGTTTCAGGGACAGGGTCTGGGATGAAAAACTGTTTTTT
TRBJ1-1	few	-	TRBV28	10	CAGGSNEAFF	TGTGCCGGGGGATCGAATGAAGCTTTCTTT
TRBJ2-3	-	-	TRBV7-9	16	CASSLVPTPGTDTQYF	TGTGCCAGCAGCTTAGTACCCACCCCCGGGACAGATACGCAGTATTTT
TRBJ2-1	-	TRBD1	TRBV11-2	11	CASRTGVEQFF	TGTGCCAGCAGGACAGGGGTTGAGCAGTTCTTC
TRBJ1-4	-	-	TRBV27	14	CASSLSGANEKLFF	TGTGCCAGCAGTTTGTCGGGTGCTAATGAAAAACTGTTTTTT
TRBJ2-5	-	-	TRBV6-5	14	CASRNRATQETQYF	TGTGCCAGCAGGAACCGGGCCACCCAAGAGACCCAGTACTTC
TRBJ2-2	-	-	TRBV9	14	CASSSNTVTGELFF	TGTGCCAGCAGCTCCAACACTGTCACCGGGGAGCTGTTTTTT
TRBJ1-2	-	-	TRBV6-6	13	CASSSTANYGYTF	TGTGCCAGCAGTTCGACAGCAAACTATGGCTACACCTTC
TRBJ2-3	-	TRBD2	TRBV6-1	15	CASSGRLAVTDTQYF	TGTGCCAGCAGCGGCAGACTAGCGGTCACAGATACGCAGTATTTT
TRBJ2-5	once	TRBD2	TRBV5-1	14	CASRLAGGGETQYF	TGCGCCAGCCGACTAGCGGGAGGGGGAGAGACCCAGTACTTC
TRBJ2-7	-	TRBD2	TRBV2	13	CASGGLAGYEQYF	TGTGCCAGCGGGGGGCTAGCGGGGTACGAGCAGTACTTC
TRBJ1-1	-	-	TRBV19	14	CASSIDRGFTEAFF	TGTGCCAGTAGTATAGACAGGGGATTTACTGAAGCTTTCTTT
TRBJ2-7	-	TRBD2	TRBV29-1	13	CSTASGSSYEQYF	TGCAGCACGGCTAGCGGGAGCTCCTACGAGCAATACTTC
TRBJ1-2	-	-	TRBV6-5	15	CASSYSSYSHHGYTF	TGTGCCAGCAGTTACTCTTCGTATTCCCACCATGGCTACACCTTC
TRBJ1-4	few	-	TRBV30	13	CAWSVLLQVKLFF	TGTGCCTGGAGTGTTCTCCTCCAAGTTAAACTGTTTTTT
TRBJ1-1	-	-	TRBV18	15	CASSPGFVGYGPSVF	TGTGCCAGCTCACCCGGGTTTGTAGGGTATGGACCGTCCGTGTTT
TRBJ1-1	once	-	TRBV25-1	13	CASSVTQHTEAFF	TGTGCCAGCAGTGTAACACAGCACACTGAAGCTTTCTTT
TRBJ2-1	-	TRBD2	TRBV7-9	18	CASSPPGLAGGPGNEQFF	TGTGCCAGCAGCCCACCGGGACTAGCGGGAGGGCCTGGGAATGAGCAGTTCTTC
TRBJ2-3	once	-	TRBV7-8	16	CASSHRQVPSTDTQYF	TGTGCCAGCAGCCATCGGCAGGTTCCCTCCACAGATACGCAGTATTTT
TRBJ2-5	-	-	TRBV28	15	CASSGGAAIQETQYF	TGTGCCAGCAGTGGGGGAGCAGCCATTCAAGAGACCCAGTACTTC
TRBJ2-2	-	-	TRBV5-1	15	CASSLGDVPAGELFF	TGCGCCAGCAGCTTGGGGGATGTGCCCGCCGGGGAGCTGTTTTTT
TRBJ1-5	-	-	TRBV19	12	CASSMLGQPQHF	TGTGCCAGTAGTATGCTAGGTCAGCCCCAGCATTTT
TRBJ2-4	once	TRBD2	TRBV6-4	14	CASSPGGGGNIQYF	TGTGCCAGCAGCCCCGGGGGGGGCGGAAACATTCAGTACTTC
TRBJ1-1	-	-	TRBV30	14	CAWIWDTTNTEAFF	TGTGCCTGGATATGGGACACAACGAACACTGAAGCTTTCTTT
TRBJ1-5	-	-	TRBV10-3	14	CAISVDGLNQPQHF	TGTGCCATCAGTGTGGACGGTCTCAATCAGCCCCAGCATTTT
TRBJ2-3	-	-	TRBV6-1	14	CASRVGGRTDTQYF	TGTGCCAGCAGGGTCGGGGGGCGAACAGATACGCAGTATTTT
TRBJ1-2	-	-	TRBV30	12	CAWSVLRVGYTF	TGTGCCTGGAGTGTATTAAGGGTTGGCTACACCTTC
TRBJ1-1	-	-	TRBV7-8	17	CASSSSARGPRGTEAFF	TGTGCCAGCAGCTCCTCCGCCAGGGGCCCCCGGGGCACTGAAGCTTTCTTT
TRBJ2-1	once	TRBD2	TRBV5-1	17	CASSLVASGIPNNEQFF	TGCGCCAGCAGCTTGGTGGCTAGCGGAATACCAAACAATGAGCAGTTCTTC